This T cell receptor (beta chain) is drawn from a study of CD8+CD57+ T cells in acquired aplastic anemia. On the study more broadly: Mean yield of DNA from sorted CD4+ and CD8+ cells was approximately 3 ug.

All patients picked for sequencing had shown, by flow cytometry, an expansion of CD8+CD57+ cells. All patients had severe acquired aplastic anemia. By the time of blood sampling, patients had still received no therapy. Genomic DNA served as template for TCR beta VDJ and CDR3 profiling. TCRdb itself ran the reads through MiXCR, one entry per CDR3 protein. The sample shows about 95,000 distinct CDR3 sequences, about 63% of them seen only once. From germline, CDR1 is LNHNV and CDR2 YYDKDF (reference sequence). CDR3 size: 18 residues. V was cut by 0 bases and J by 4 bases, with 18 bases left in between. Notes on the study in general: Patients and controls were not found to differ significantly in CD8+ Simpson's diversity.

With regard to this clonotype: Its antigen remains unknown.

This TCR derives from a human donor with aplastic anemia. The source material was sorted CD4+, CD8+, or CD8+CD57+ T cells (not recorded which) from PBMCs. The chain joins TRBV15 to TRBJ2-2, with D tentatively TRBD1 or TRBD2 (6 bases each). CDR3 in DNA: TGTGCCACCAGCAGAGATTTAGCGGAGGGGGTGGTCACCGGGGAGCTGTTTTTT. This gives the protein CATSRDLAEGVVTGELFF.